This T cell receptor beta chain was obtained from a study of CD8 T cells in Susac syndrome. This CDR3 contains 14 residues. Germline CDR1 is DFQATT and CDR2 is SNEGSKA (reference sequence). The V segment lost 2 bases and the J segment 0 bases; nucleotides outside the gene matches: 0. RNA was extracted with the RNeasy kit, and a quantity of roughly 0.45 to 1 ug was reverse transcribed using random hexamers. Coverage of TCR beta CDR3 amplification by immunoSEQ multiplex PCR extended to 54 Vbeta and 13 Jbeta. TCRdb reanalysed the immunoSEQ multiplex PCR reads using MiXCR and keeps one entry per CDR3 protein. This sample has some 58,000 distinct CDR3 sequences, with approximately 95% found just once.

Sequenced input: CD8+ T cells from PBMCs. The chain couples TRBV20-1 to TRBJ2-1; 8 positions agree with TRBD1. This clonotype was sampled from a human donor with Susac syndrome. CDR3 DNA sequence: TGCAGTGCTAGAACAGGGGGCTCCTACAATGAGCAGTTCTTC. This codes for CSARTGGSYNEQFF.